Shown below are 18 T cell receptor beta chains from a single sample sequenced in a study of patients and donors after allogeneic stem cell transplantation. Each CDR3 protein is one row after TCRdb ran MiXCR on the RT-PCR reads. Altogether roughly 940,000 distinct CDR3 sequences are present, roughly 18% being singletons, with the ten largest covering 5% to 6.5%. The specimen sequenced was blood, either unsorted or a sorted T cell fraction (not recorded which). The receptors here all came from a human donor who was either an allogeneic HSCT recipient or a stem cell or donor lymphocyte infusion donor (not recorded which). It is not recorded whose cells these are; they may come from a transplant donor.

This clonotype was seen only a few times. This sequence joins TRBV20-1 and TRBJ2-1; maybe TRBD1 (6 bases). This CDR3 spans 15 amino acids. The V gene's germline CDR1 is DFQATT and CDR2 SNEGSKA (reference sequence). V gave up 0 bases and J gave up 8 bases, with 17 bases separating them. The CDR3 protein is CSARDFGGTTHEQFF. The CDR3 DNA is TGCAGTGCTAGAGATTTTGGGGGCACTACACATGAGCAGTTCTTC.

The chain joins TRBV9 to TRBJ2-7; no reliable D call. Germline CDR1 SGDLS, CDR2 YYNGEE. There are 14 residues in the CDR3. V was pared by 2 bases and J by 4 bases, with 13 bases between. CDR3 loop: CASSVDPRGYEQYF. The CDR3 DNA follows: TGTGCCAGCAGCGTTGACCCCAGAGGTTACGAGCAGTACTTC.

This clonotype has ten or more counts. The gene calls are TRBV10-3 and TRBJ2-2; D unresolved. The CDR3 length is 14 residues. Germline lookup yields CDR1 ENHRY and CDR2 SYGVKD. V was cut by 6 bases and J by 0 bases, with 8 bases left in between. The CDR3 coding sequence is TGTGCCATCAGAGGAGAAGCGAACACCGGGGAGCTGTTTTTT. Its translation is CAIRGEANTGELFF.

This clonotype was counted between two and nine times. The chain recombines TRBV5-1 with TRBJ2-5; D may be TRBD1 (7 bases). This CDR3 has 14 residues. Trimming left V 4 bases short and J 2 bases short, with 12 bases between. The germline CDR1 and CDR2 sequences are SGHRS and YFSETQ. The DNA of the CDR3 is TGCGCCAGCAGCGGCGGGACAGTTCAAGAGACCCAGTACTTC. Residues: CASSGGTVQETQYF.

Note on this clonotype: This sequence may be a read error, since a much larger clone differs from it by one base. The gene calls are TRBV29-1 and TRBJ1-2; D is unclear. This CDR3 region has 9 residues. The V gene lost 3 bases and the J gene lost 6 bases, with 2 bases spanning the gap. CDR1 is SQVTM and CDR2 is ANQGSEA in the germline V gene. The CDR3 protein is CSVDNGYTF. CDR3 nucleotide sequence: TGCAGCGTTGATAATGGCTACACCTTC.

The rearrangement uses TRBV4-2 and TRBJ2-2, with TRBD2 matching 12 bases. This CDR3 has 19 amino acids. Trimming removed 0 bases from V and 4 bases from J; junction bases left unmatched: 9. Germline lookup yields CDR1 LGHNA and CDR2 YNFKEQ. The CDR3 DNA follows: TGTGCCAGCAGCCAAGATCCCCCTAGCGGGGGGGCCATCACCGGGGAGCTGTTTTTT. Amino acid sequence: CASSQDPPSGGAITGELFF.

This chain uses TRBV4-2 with TRBJ2-7; D possibly uses TRBD1 or TRBD2 (5 bases each). Trimming stripped 3 bases from V and 8 bases from J, with 20 bases between. The V gene's germline CDR1 is LGHNA and CDR2 YNFKEQ. This CDR3 has 15 amino acids. The CDR3 DNA follows: TGTGCCAGCAGCCAGGACGCCGGGACGAAAACCCAGCAGTACTTC. It yields the protein CASSQDAGTKTQQYF.

This clonotype was counted only a few times. This rearrangement joins TRBV9 to TRBJ2-7; D may match TRBD1 or TRBD2 (6 bases each). CDR1 and CDR2 from the germline V gene are SGDLS and YYNGEE. This CDR3 has 13 residues. The V end was cut by 3 bases, the J end by 3 bases, with 10 bases between. The CDR3 spells CASSAGGLYEQYF. In nucleotides, the CDR3 is TGTGCCAGCAGCGCCGGGGGCCTCTACGAGCAGTACTTC.

A few counts support this clonotype. The rearrangement uses TRBV20-1 and TRBJ2-7; 8 bases agree with TRBD2. The CDR3 extends over 18 amino acids. The germline gives CDR1 DFQATT, CDR2 SNEGSKA (reference sequence). The V gene end was trimmed by 2 bases and the J gene end by 4 bases; junction bases not matched to a gene: 19. CDR3: CSARPREAGGILSYEQYF. The CDR3 DNA is TGCAGTGCTAGACCTCGTGAGGCGGGGGGAATCCTATCTTACGAGCAGTACTTC.

The V call is TRBV4-1, the J call TRBJ1-2; 10 bases are a match to TRBD1. Germline CDR1 is MGHRA and CDR2 is YSYEKL. The junction had 5 bases not matched to a gene; V was cut back by 4 bases and J by 3 bases. The CDR3 is 15 residues long. The CDR3 bases are TGCGCCAGCAGCCCGACAGGGGGCTCTCACTATGGCTACACCTTC. Its translation: CASSPTGGSHYGYTF.

V usage is TRBV6-1 and J usage is TRBJ1-6, with TRBD1 matching over 8 bases. The CDR3 sequence is 13 residues long. Per germline, CDR1 MNHNS and CDR2 SASEGT. Germline trimming cut 6 bases from V and 10 bases from J; bases unmatched to any gene: 5. CDR3 sequence reads: CASRTGVRSPLHF. CDR3 DNA sequence: TGTGCCAGCAGGACAGGGGTGCGGTCACCCCTCCACTTT.

V usage is TRBV10-3 and J usage is TRBJ2-3, with unresolved D. The CDR3 is made up of 11 amino acids. Germline V gene sequence: CDR1 ENHRY, CDR2 SYGVKD. V gave up 3 bases and J gave up 6 bases, with 4 bases separating them. CDR3 region: CAISDLDTQYF. The CDR3 nucleotides read TGTGCCATCAGTGACTTGGATACGCAGTATTTT.

The chain employs TRBV24-1 and TRBJ2-1; 9 bases line up with TRBD2. CDR3 length: 15 residues. After removal of 5 bases from V and 3 bases from J, the junction contained 4 bases not matched to a gene. The germline gives CDR1 KGHDR, CDR2 SFDVKD. The CDR3 DNA reads as TGTGCCACCAGTGGTCTAGCGGGGATCTACAATGAGCAGTTCTTC. Its translation is CATSGLAGIYNEQFF.

This clonotype was counted ten times or more. The gene calls are TRBV4-1 and TRBJ2-7, with D perhaps matching TRBD1 (5 bases). V was pared by 4 bases and J by 3 bases, with 10 bases between. The CDR3 covers 13 residues. Germline-derived CDR1 and CDR2 are MGHRA and YSYEKL. Here the CDR3 DNA reads TGCGCCAGCAGCCGACCAGACAGCTACGAGCAGTACTTC. Protein: CASSRPDSYEQYF.

The V call is TRBV3-1, the J call TRBJ2-5; D might be TRBD1 (5 bases). This CDR3 has 16 amino acids. V lost 2 bases, J lost 5 bases, and 18 bases lay in between. The germline V gene encodes CDR1 LGHDT and CDR2 YNNKEL (reference sequence). The DNA for the CDR3 is TGTGCCAGCAGCCAAATTGGGGCCCTTCGGTTGGAGACCCAGTACTTC. It codes for CASSQIGALRLETQYF.

This clonotype was found a few times. The chain has TRBV19 and TRBJ2-3; tentative D call: TRBD2 (6 bases). Trimming shortened V by 4 bases and J by 3 bases, and 11 bases separated the two germline ends. CDR3 length equals 14 residues. The V gene's germline CDR1 is LNHDA and CDR2 SQIVND (reference sequence). As DNA, the CDR3 is TGTGCCAGTAGTAATGCGGGGAGGACAGATACGCAGTATTTT. Its translation: CASSNAGRTDTQYF.

This chain links TRBV2 with TRBJ2-1; D assignment may be TRBD1 or TRBD2 (5 bases each). The CDR3 consists of 15 residues. CDR1 and CDR2 from the germline V gene are SNHLY and FYNNEI. Trimming shortened V by 7 bases and J by 5 bases, and 18 bases separated the two germline ends. The CDR3 nucleotides read TGTGCCAGCACTCAAGGGACCCTACCCCACAATGAGCAGTTCTTC. Residues: CASTQGTLPHNEQFF.

In nucleotides, the CDR3 is TGCGCCAGCAGCTTGAGAGGGGCCGGGGGCACTGAAGCTTTCTTT. It yields the protein CASSLRGAGGTEAFF. The J gene is TRBJ1-1, the V gene TRBV5-1; D perhaps matches TRBD1 (5 bases). The germline CDR1 and CDR2 sequences are SGHRS and YFSETQ. CDR3 length: 15 residues. Trimming shortened V by 1 base and J by 4 bases, and 14 bases separated the two germline ends.